The present entry profiles one T cell receptor (beta chain) with its context. The sample originates from a study of blood T cell repertoires in COVID-19. Overall study context: Material from acute and convalescent COVID-19 was sourced from the United States, Italy and Spain. T cells, B-cell-depleted T cells, or PBMCs provided the cDNA or gDNA that served as material.

In the original analysis: Estimates of nucleated cell counts were drawn from the amplification of reference gene primers. The repertoire was sequenced with immunoSEQ multiplex PCR; TCRdb's copy has only in-frame clones and lacks some. V, J and clone size reflect that table, while D and trimming were determined from the DNA. The table has 96,000 or so clones, around 90% seen once. In Seattle, patients joined the study during active infection and were tracked longitudinally. V shed 4 bases, J shed 7 bases, and the junction held 4 bases outside the gene matches. There are 14 residues in the CDR3. CDR1 and CDR2 (germline): LNHDA, SQIVND (reference sequence).

The sequencing sample was made of peripheral blood. This chain joins TRBV19 and TRBJ1-6; 7 nucleotides align to TRBD1. The TCR comes from a human donor with COVID-19, enrolled during active disease. The donor label of this sample is uncertain. The CDR3 region is CASSTRQGNSPLHF. CDR3 DNA: TGTGCCAGTAGTACCCGACAGGGCAATTCACCCCTCCACTTT.